This T cell receptor (beta chain) was obtained from a study of T-cell reconstitution after alpha-beta-depleted transplantation in children. The TCRbeta library was prepared with unique molecular identifiers. Each CDR3 protein gets one entry after TCRdb re-called the PCR reads with MiXCR. Of around 440,000 distinct CDR3 sequences listed, under 20% are singletons. This clonotype was seen more than once but under ten times. Its target is not known. CDR3 length: 14 amino acids. Losses at the gene ends were 5 bases for V and 0 bases for J; bases not matched to a gene: 4. CDR1 and CDR2 from the germline V gene are SGHTA and FQGNSA. Overall study findings and caveats: By one year post-transplant, T-cell counts and diversity largely arose from T cells that were newly produced.

The genes are TRBV7-2 and TRBJ2-7; 7 positions agree with TRBD2. The sequencing used PBMCs, mostly from graft donor cells, collected 360 days after TCRalphabeta/CD19-depleted stem cell transplant. The receptor's source is a boy under three years old who had a stem cell transplant for Wiskott-Aldrich syndrome, so the T cells may come from the graft donor. The CDR3 region is CASSRSGISYEQYF. CDR3 DNA: TGTGCCAGCAGCCGAAGCGGGATCTCCTACGAGCAGTACTTC.